This T cell receptor (beta chain) was found in a study of shared clonotypes between healthy human individuals. Points from the study as a whole: What limited the represented genetic and exposure-history diversity was the small number of donors.

Every immunoSEQ plate was one replicate of a subset's evenly spread DNA. Clones were sequenced by immunoSEQ multiplex PCR, and TCRdb holds only the in-frame ones, with some missing. The table includes fewer than 3 million clones, roughly 90% detected once. As for this clone: Its antigen remains unknown.

The CDR3 runs to 15 residues. Germline CDR1 reads SGDLS; CDR2 reads YYNGEE. V lost 4 bases to trimming and J lost 1 base; unmatched junction nucleotides: 4. The receptor comes from a man aged 18 to 29 in good health. Some clones in this sample may be carry-over from other donors' samples. This sequence joins TRBV9 and TRBJ2-2, with 7 nucleotides matching TRBD2. The sample taken for sequencing was naive CD4+ T cells from PBMCs. Subset denoted: CD45RA+ positively selected. The CDR3 DNA reads TGTGCCAGCAGCTGGTCTAGCGGGAACACCGGGGAGCTGTTTTTT. Translation gives CASSWSSGNTGELFF.